Presented here are 7 T cell receptor beta chains from one specimen sequenced in a study of blood T cell repertoires in COVID-19. Here immunoSEQ multiplex PCR was the method, and the copy in TCRdb shows in-frame clones only, minus some. The sample shows roughly 260,000 clones, around 90% of them seen only once. Sequencing input: PBMCs or T cells enriched from blood (not recorded which). The receptor set was obtained from a human donor in a cohort exposed to, infected with or recovered from COVID-19 (not recorded which). The donor label of this sample is uncertain.

The chain combines TRBV6-5 with TRBJ2-1; TRBD2 aligns across 9 bases. V dropped 5 bases and J dropped 8; count of bases not matched to a gene: 10. This CDR3 is 15 amino acids long. Germline V CDR1 and CDR2: MNHEY, SVGAGI. The chain's CDR3 is CASSTAGGPVYEQFF. As DNA, the CDR3 is TGTGCCAGCAGTACGGCGGGGGGGCCTGTGTATGAGCAGTTCTTC.

The J gene is TRBJ1-2, the V gene TRBV5-4; 9 bases fit TRBD1. Germline V gene data show CDR1 as SGHNT and CDR2 as YYREEE (reference sequence). The CDR3 totals 13 residues. Germline trimming cut 4 bases from V and 7 bases from J; bases unmatched to any gene: 5. CDR3 sequence reads: CASSLGQGLGYTF. The DNA of the CDR3 is TGTGCCAGCAGCCTCGGACAGGGGCTTGGCTACACCTTC.

A single count supports this clone. The genes are TRBV9 and TRBJ1-3; no clear D gene. The germline CDR1 and CDR2 sequences are SGDLS and YYNGEE. The CDR3 runs to 14 residues. V lost 4 bases and J 0 bases, leaving 8 bases between the germline ends. The CDR3, as DNA: TGTGCCAGCAGCCCCGGGAGCTCTGGAAACACCATATATTTT. This sequence encodes CASSPGSSGNTIYF.

V gene TRBV30 combines with J gene TRBJ1-6; 8 nucleotides agree with TRBD1. After removal of 1 base from V and 10 bases from J, the junction contained 9 bases not matched to a gene. The CDR3 runs to 15 residues. The germline V gene has CDR1 GTSNPN and CDR2 SVGIG (reference sequence). The CDR3 DNA reads TGTGCCTGGAGTGCCAGGGGGCGAGGAGACTCACCCCTCCACTTT. It codes for CAWSARGRGDSPLHF.

The J gene is TRBJ1-1, the V gene TRBV29-1; TRBD1 matches at 7 bases. The CDR3 totals 13 residues. Germline loops: CDR1 SQVTM, CDR2 ANQGSEA. The ends lost 6 bases at V and 4 bases at J; junction bases unmatched: 8. CDR3 DNA sequence: TGCAGCGTGGGACAGCGATATGTCACTGAAGCTTTCTTT. Translation gives CSVGQRYVTEAFF.

The chain is built from TRBV4-2 and TRBJ1-2, with TRBD1 as a possible D gene (6 bases). Germline CDR1 and CDR2: LGHNA and YNFKEQ. V gave up 4 bases and J gave up 0 bases, with 9 bases separating them. The CDR3 is made up of 14 amino acids. DNA of the CDR3: TGTGCCAGCAGCCCCCGGACAGCTAACTATGGCTACACCTTC. Residues: CASSPRTANYGYTF.

In its sample, this clone was seen once. This chain joins TRBV27 and TRBJ2-1; D is possibly TRBD1 (5 bases). Trimming took 8 bases from V and 7 from J, leaving 15 bases between them. This CDR3 is 13 amino acids long. Germline CDR1 MNHEY, CDR2 SMNVEV (reference sequence). The CDR3 is CASSTGTGNEQFF. The CDR3 bases are TGTGCCAGCTCAACAGGAACGGGTAATGAGCAGTTCTTC.